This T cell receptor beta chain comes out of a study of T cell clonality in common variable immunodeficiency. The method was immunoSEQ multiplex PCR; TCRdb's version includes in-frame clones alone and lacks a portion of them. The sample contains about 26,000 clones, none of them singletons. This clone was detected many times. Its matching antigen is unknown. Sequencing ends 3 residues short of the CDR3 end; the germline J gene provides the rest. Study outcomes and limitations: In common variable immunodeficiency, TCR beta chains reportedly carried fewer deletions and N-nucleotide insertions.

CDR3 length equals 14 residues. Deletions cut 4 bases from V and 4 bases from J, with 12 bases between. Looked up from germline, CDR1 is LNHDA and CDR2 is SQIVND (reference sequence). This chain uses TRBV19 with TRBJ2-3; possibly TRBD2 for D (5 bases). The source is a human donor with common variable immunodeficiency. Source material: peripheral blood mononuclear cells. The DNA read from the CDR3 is TGTGCCAGTAGTAATCGGGGTTGGGCAGATACG. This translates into CASSNRGWADT. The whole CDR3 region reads CASSNRGWADTQYF.